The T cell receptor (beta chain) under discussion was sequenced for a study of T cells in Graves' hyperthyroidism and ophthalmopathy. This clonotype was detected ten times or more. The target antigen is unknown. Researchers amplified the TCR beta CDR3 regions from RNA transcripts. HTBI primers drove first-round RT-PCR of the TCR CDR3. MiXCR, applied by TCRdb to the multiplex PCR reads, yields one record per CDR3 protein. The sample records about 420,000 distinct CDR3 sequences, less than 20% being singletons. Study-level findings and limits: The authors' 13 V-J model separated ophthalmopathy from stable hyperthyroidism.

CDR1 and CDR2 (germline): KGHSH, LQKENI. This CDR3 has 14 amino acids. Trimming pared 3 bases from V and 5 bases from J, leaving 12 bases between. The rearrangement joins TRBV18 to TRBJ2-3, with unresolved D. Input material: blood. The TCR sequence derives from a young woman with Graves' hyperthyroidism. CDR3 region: CASSPFYAEDTQYF. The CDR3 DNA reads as TGTGCCAGCTCACCGTTCTACGCTGAAGATACGCAGTATTTT.